These 32 T cell receptor beta chains came from one sample sequenced in a study of CD8+ T cells in alopecia areata. Treatment given: oral pan-JAK inhibitor, 5-10 mg twice daily. Sequencing templates came from extracted RNA that was reverse transcribed into cDNA. Sequencing used immunoSEQ multiplex PCR; TCRdb keeps in-frame clones, though not all of them. The sample holds approximately 180,000 clones, 64% seen once. The sequenced sample was CD4+ T cells sorted from blood, obtained at approximately week 49, from a patient treated with tofacitinib. These receptor sequences come from a human donor with alopecia areata.

This sequence joins TRBV6-1 and TRBJ1-2; D not certain. The CDR3 consists of 13 residues. Germline loops: CDR1 MNHNS, CDR2 SASEGT. V was trimmed by 5 bases and J by 7 bases, leaving 14 bases between them. In nucleotides, the CDR3 is TGTGCCAGCAGTCGGGAGAACAGTGCTGGCTACACCTTC. This sequence encodes CASSRENSAGYTF.

J is TRBJ2-5 and V is TRBV2; 8 nucleotides agree with TRBD1. J gave up 5 bases and V 3 bases, and 11 bases lay outside the gene matches. This CDR3 contains 16 residues. Germline V gene lookup returns CDR1 SNHLY and CDR2 FYNNEI. CDR3 sequence: CASSDREQGVQETQYF. As DNA, the CDR3 is TGTGCCAGCAGTGATCGGGAACAGGGGGTTCAGGAGACCCAGTACTTC.

Note on this clone: The same CDR3 is also encoded by other DNA sequences in this sample. This chain links TRBV9 with TRBJ2-3; no reliable D call. Germline V gene sequence: CDR1 SGDLS, CDR2 YYNGEE. The CDR3 loop spans 14 amino acids. Trimming shortened V by 2 bases and J by 2 bases, and 9 bases separated the two germline ends. The CDR3 protein is CASSVQADTDTQYF. DNA of the CDR3: TGTGCCAGCAGCGTTCAAGCAGACACAGATACGCAGTATTTT.

The CDR3 region has the DNA TGCGCCAGCAGCGAAGACAGGGCCCGTTTTAATAATTCACCCCTCCACTTT. Translation gives CASSEDRARFNNSPLHF. The chain joins TRBV23-1 to TRBJ1-6; 7 bases are shared with TRBD1. TRBV23-1 is annotated as an ORF whose role is uncertain. The CDR3 loop spans 17 amino acids. V dropped 6 bases and J dropped 5; count of bases not matched to a gene: 13.

This clone was picked up a small number of times. The rearrangement joins TRBV29-1 to TRBJ2-1; no clear D gene. Trimming removed 4 bases at V and 9 bases at J, with 16 bases between. CDR3 length: 13 residues. Looked up from germline, CDR1 is SQVTM and CDR2 is ANQGSEA. CDR3 sequence reads: CSVATILLVEQFF. The DNA for the CDR3 is TGCAGCGTTGCAACTATTTTATTAGTTGAGCAGTTCTTC.

The chain employs TRBV29-1 and TRBJ1-2, with D hard to call. Germline CDR1 SQVTM, CDR2 ANQGSEA. The CDR3 length is 12 residues. The V and J ends lost 4 bases and 11 bases respectively, with 17 bases between them. The chain's CDR3 is CSVAPLDMRYTF. In DNA form, the CDR3 reads TGCAGCGTTGCACCCCTAGATATGAGATACACCTTC.

This rearrangement joins TRBV19 to TRBJ1-5; perhaps TRBD1 as D (6 bases). CDR3 length: 17 amino acids. CDR1 LNHDA and CDR2 SQIVND come from the germline V gene (reference sequence). V was shortened by 3 bases and J by 1 base, with 16 bases between the two germline ends. The CDR3 DNA reads TGTGCCAGTAGTATGAATTGGGGGCGATCCAGCAATCAGCCCCAGCATTTT. This sequence encodes CASSMNWGRSSNQPQHF.

V is TRBV27 and J is TRBJ1-1; D gene unclear. CDR3 length equals 11 residues. Per germline, CDR1 MNHEY and CDR2 SMNVEV (reference sequence). Trimming removed 8 bases at V and 7 bases at J, with 11 bases between. This chain's CDR3 is CASFKGSEAFF. CDR3 sequence (DNA): TGTGCCAGCTTTAAGGGTAGTGAAGCTTTCTTT.

The V call is TRBV30, the J call TRBJ1-2; 9 bases map to TRBD1. With V trimmed by 7 bases and J by 8 bases, 8 bases remained unmatched. CDR1 and CDR2 (germline): GTSNPN, SVGIG (reference sequence). There are 12 residues in the CDR3. This chain's CDR3 is CASPDRGGGYTF. CDR3 nucleotides: TGTGCCTCCCCGGACAGGGGAGGCGGCTACACCTTC. Using reference TRBV30 and TRBJ1-2 for the parts outside the CDR3, the full variable domain is SQTIHQWPATLVQPVGSPLSLECTVEGTSNPNLYWYRQAAGRGLQLLFYSVGIGQISSEVPQNLSASRPQDRQFILSSKKLLLSDSGFYLCASPDRGGGYTFGSGTRLTVV.

V and J are TRBV29-1 and TRBJ1-1; D is ambiguous. There are 12 residues in the CDR3. V shed 6 bases and J shed 2 bases, with 10 bases lying between them. CDR1 is SQVTM and CDR2 is ANQGSEA in the germline V gene. The CDR3 region is CSVGSGNTEAFF. The CDR3 DNA reads as TGCAGCGTGGGGAGTGGCAACACTGAAGCTTTCTTT.

The sample holds a few counts of this clone. In nucleotides, the CDR3 is TGTGCCTGGAATAGGTACGGCACTGAAGCTTTCTTT. Its protein is CAWNRYGTEAFF. The V gene is TRBV30, the J gene TRBJ1-1, with no clear D. The germline V gene encodes CDR1 GTSNPN and CDR2 SVGIG (reference sequence). V lost 4 bases and J 4 bases, leaving 10 bases between the germline ends. The CDR3 totals 12 residues. The complete variable domain, with remaining parts taken from reference TRBV30 and TRBJ1-1, reads SQTIHQWPATLVQPVGSPLSLECTVEGTSNPNLYWYRQAAGRGLQLLFYSVGIGQISSEVPQNLSASRPQDRQFILSSKKLLLSDSGFYLCAWNRYGTEAFFGQGTRLTVV.

In its sample, this clone was seen a few times. The chain is built from TRBV2 and TRBJ2-5, with a possible D match to TRBD1 (6 bases). The V and J ends lost 6 bases and 4 bases respectively, with 15 bases between them. The CDR3 sequence is 14 residues long. Germline V gene data show CDR1 as SNHLY and CDR2 as FYNNEI. The CDR3 sequence is CASSGQLKGETQYF. CDR3 coding DNA: TGTGCCAGCAGCGGACAGCTAAAGGGAGAGACCCAGTACTTC.

The chain recombines TRBV27 with TRBJ2-7, with no clear D. This CDR3 region has 12 residues. V lost 3 bases and J 5 bases, leaving 8 bases between the germline ends. CDR1 MNHEY and CDR2 SMNVEV come from the germline V gene (reference sequence). This chain's CDR3 is CASSFPGNEQYF. The CDR3 nucleotides read TGTGCCAGCAGTTTTCCCGGCAACGAGCAGTACTTC.

This chain uses TRBV30 with TRBJ1-6; possible D gene TRBD1, 6 bases. Germline CDR1 reads GTSNPN; CDR2 reads SVGIG (reference sequence). This CDR3 has 17 residues. V lost 6 bases to trimming and J lost 5 bases, with 23 bases between them. CDR3 nucleotide sequence: TGTGCCTGCTCACGCAGGGGCCCTGGACCGAATAATTCACCCCTCCACTTT. This sequence encodes CACSRRGPGPNNSPLHF.

The chain uses TRBV5-6 and TRBJ2-5; a possible D gene is TRBD1 (5 bases). The germline V gene has CDR1 SGHDT and CDR2 YYEEEE. V was cut by 0 bases and J by 10 bases, with 16 bases left in between. The CDR3 length is 14 residues. For the CDR3, the DNA is TGTGCCAGCAGCTTGGATTTAGGGGATGGGAACCAGTACTTC. Its protein is CASSLDLGDGNQYF.

The chain has TRBV9 and TRBJ2-1; TRBD1 is a possible D gene (5 bases). Germline V gene data show CDR1 as SGDLS and CDR2 as YYNGEE. V lost 4 bases and J 8 bases, leaving 13 bases between the germline ends. This CDR3 has 13 residues. In nucleotides, the CDR3 is TGTGCCAGCAGCACTCGACAGTTTGATGAGCAGTTCTTC. Translated, it gives CASSTRQFDEQFF.

This clone was seen a handful of times. The chain carries TRBV7-2 and TRBJ2-1; D unresolved. CDR1 and CDR2 from the germline V gene are SGHTA and FQGNSA. V was cut by 5 bases and J by 5 bases, with 4 bases left in between. The CDR3 totals 11 residues. The CDR3 reads CASSRDNEQFF. CDR3 sequence (DNA): TGTGCCAGCAGCCGAGACAATGAGCAGTTCTTC.

This chain uses TRBV5-6 with TRBJ1-2, with D hard to call. Germline V gene sequence: CDR1 SGHDT, CDR2 YYEEEE. The V end was cut by 1 base, the J end by 5 bases, with 9 bases between. This CDR3 spans 13 amino acids. DNA of the CDR3: TGTGCCAGCAGCTTGCAAGATAGGTATGGCTACACCTTC. Its protein is CASSLQDRYGYTF.

The V gene is TRBV9, the J gene TRBJ1-6; no clear D gene. The CDR3 is made up of 14 amino acids. V lost 2 bases and J lost 9, with 12 bases in between. In germline, CDR1 is SGDLS, CDR2 YYNGEE. CDR3 sequence reads: CASSVGPEASPLHF. CDR3 nucleotide sequence: TGTGCCAGCAGCGTCGGGCCCGAGGCTTCACCCCTCCACTTT. Looking up the rest from reference TRBV9 and TRBJ1-6 gives the full variable domain: DSGVTQTPKHLITATGQRVTLRCSPRSGDLSVYWYQQSLDQGLQFLIQYYNGEERAKGNILERFSAQQFPDLHSELNLSSLELGDSALYFCASSVGPEASPLHFGNGTRLTVT.

This chain links TRBV6-6 with TRBJ2-7; TRBD2 matches 10 bases. Germline values: CDR1 MNHNY, CDR2 SVGAGI (reference sequence). The CDR3 length is 14 residues. Trimming cost V 7 bases and J 6 bases; bases outside gene matches: 9. CDR3 in amino acids: CASTGRSSGGEQYF. The CDR3 DNA reads as TGTGCCAGCACCGGGCGGTCTAGCGGGGGCGAGCAGTACTTC.

This clone was observed a single time. This sequence joins TRBV5-6 and TRBJ1-5; TRBD1 aligns across 10 bases. The CDR3 sequence is 17 residues long. The ends lost 4 bases at V and 1 base at J; junction bases unmatched: 8. Germline lookup yields CDR1 SGHDT and CDR2 YYEEEE. Here the CDR3 reads CASSRGQGYPSNQPQHF. The CDR3 DNA follows: TGTGCCAGCAGCCGGGGACAGGGGTACCCGAGCAATCAGCCCCAGCATTTT.

The CDR3 reads CAWSERGDSPQYF. The CDR3 nucleotides are TGTGCCTGGAGTGAACGTGGGGACTCCCCCCAGTATTTT. V gene TRBV30 combines with J gene TRBJ2-3, with D perhaps TRBD2 (6 bases). The germline V gene has CDR1 GTSNPN and CDR2 SVGIG (reference sequence). V shed 1 base and J shed 12 bases, with 17 bases lying between them. This CDR3 contains 13 residues.

This clone was found many times. The chain joins TRBV11-2 to TRBJ2-1; 9 positions match TRBD1. Germline CDR1 reads SGHAT; CDR2 reads FQNNGV. V lost 7 bases and J lost 8; bases outside the gene matches: 15. This CDR3 region has 16 residues. The chain's CDR3 is CASTTPARQGGDEQFF. In DNA form, the CDR3 reads TGTGCCAGCACCACTCCAGCCCGACAGGGGGGAGATGAGCAGTTCTTC.

J is TRBJ1-1 and V is TRBV29-1; no definite D call. The CDR3 is made up of 11 amino acids. In germline, CDR1 is SQVTM, CDR2 ANQGSEA. V was pared by 4 bases and J by 4 bases, with 7 bases between. The CDR3 nucleotides read TGCAGCGTTGGGCGCAGCACTGAAGCTTTCTTT. Residues: CSVGRSTEAFF.

Points on this clone: A much larger clonotype is one base distant, so this may be a read error. This rearrangement joins TRBV25-1 to TRBJ2-7, with D possibly matching TRBD1 (6 bases). The V and J ends lost 6 bases and 4 bases respectively, with 10 bases between them. CDR1 and CDR2 from the germline V gene are MGHDK and SYGVNS. The CDR3 extends over 12 amino acids. The chain's CDR3 is CASSLTGYEQYF. The CDR3 DNA reads as TGTGCCAGCAGCCTAACAGGGTACGAGCAGTACTTC.

The genes are TRBV9 and TRBJ2-3, with TRBD2 identical over 10 bases. Unmatched junction bases numbered 4, after V lost 4 bases and J lost 5 bases. The CDR3 is 14 residues long. Germline lookup yields CDR1 SGDLS and CDR2 YYNGEE. The CDR3 DNA reads as TGTGCCAGCAGCCCCCGGACTAGCGGAGATACGCAGTATTTT. Its translation: CASSPRTSGDTQYF. The full variable domain, with the rest looked up from reference TRBV9 and TRBJ2-3, is DSGVTQTPKHLITATGQRVTLRCSPRSGDLSVYWYQQSLDQGLQFLIQYYNGEERAKGNILERFSAQQFPDLHSELNLSSLELGDSALYFCASSPRTSGDTQYFGPGTRLTVL.

This clone appeared a few times. Other DNA sequences in this sample translate to the same CDR3. CDR3 amino acids: CSVTGQANTEAFF. CDR3 bases: TGCAGCGTAACCGGACAGGCGAACACTGAAGCTTTCTTT. The V gene is TRBV29-1, the J gene TRBJ1-1; TRBD1 agrees at 7 bases. CDR1 SQVTM and CDR2 ANQGSEA come from the germline V gene. After removal of 6 bases from V and 1 base from J, the junction contained 5 bases not matched to a gene. CDR3 length: 13 amino acids. Complete variable domain (other parts from reference TRBV29-1 and TRBJ1-1): SAVISQKPSRDICQRGTSLTIQCQVDSQVTMMFWYRQQPGQSLTLIATANQGSEATYESGFVIDKFPISRPNLTFSTLTVSNMSPEDSSIYLCSVTGQANTEAFFGQGTRLTVV.

The chain uses TRBV30 and TRBJ1-2; perhaps TRBD1 as D (5 bases). Germline V gives CDR1 GTSNPN, CDR2 SVGIG (reference sequence). V dropped 5 bases and J dropped 0 bases, with 10 bases sitting between them. The CDR3 is made up of 13 amino acids. CDR3 coding DNA: TGTGCCTGGGGGACGCCAGCTAACTATGGCTACACCTTC. Translated, it gives CAWGTPANYGYTF.

The V and J genes are TRBV5-1 and TRBJ2-7; tentatively, D is TRBD1 (5 bases). The germline V gene encodes CDR1 SGHRS and CDR2 YFSETQ. The CDR3 runs 16 residues. V was shortened by 0 bases and J by 5 bases, with 18 bases between the two germline ends. The CDR3 DNA reads as TGCGCCAGCAGCTTGGGGGGCCTCTGGTTAAAGGACGAGCAGTACTTC. Amino acid sequence: CASSLGGLWLKDEQYF.

This clone was seen more than once but under ten times. The chain couples TRBV4-3 to TRBJ2-7; 10 bases are shared with TRBD1. V shed 3 bases, J shed 5 bases, and the junction held 7 bases outside the gene matches. CDR1 and CDR2 (germline): LGHNA, YSLEER. There are 15 residues in the CDR3. The CDR3 protein is CASSQAGTGEDEQYF. CDR3 nucleotide sequence: TGCGCCAGCAGCCAGGCCGGGACAGGGGAGGACGAGCAGTACTTC.

The CDR3 coding sequence is TGTGCCAGTAGTCCTACCGCCGGTAGCAATCAGCCCCAGCATTTT. Translation: CASSPTAGSNQPQHF. V usage is TRBV19 and J usage is TRBJ1-5; D remains unclear. The CDR3 loop spans 15 amino acids. Germline V gene lookup returns CDR1 LNHDA and CDR2 SQIVND (reference sequence). The V end lost 5 bases, the J end lost 0 bases, and 11 bases lay between the germline ends.

This clone was counted between two and nine times. For the CDR3, the DNA is TGTGCCAGCAGCCTCCTGGGACGGTCCTCCTACGAGCAGTACTTC. Its protein product is CASSLLGRSSYEQYF. The chain carries TRBV14 and TRBJ2-7; D is perhaps TRBD1 or TRBD2 (5 bases each). The CDR3 extends over 15 amino acids. The V gene's germline CDR1 is SGHDN and CDR2 FVKESK. The V and J ends lost 4 bases and 0 bases respectively, with 13 bases between them.